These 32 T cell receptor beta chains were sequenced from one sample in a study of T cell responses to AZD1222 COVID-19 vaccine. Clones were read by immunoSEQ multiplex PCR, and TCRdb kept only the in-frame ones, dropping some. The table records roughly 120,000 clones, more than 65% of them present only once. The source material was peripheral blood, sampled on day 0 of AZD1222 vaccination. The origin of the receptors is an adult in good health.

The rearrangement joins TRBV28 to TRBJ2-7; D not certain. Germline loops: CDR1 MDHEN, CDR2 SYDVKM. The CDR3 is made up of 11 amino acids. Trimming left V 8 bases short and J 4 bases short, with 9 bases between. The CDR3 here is CASLGGYEQYF. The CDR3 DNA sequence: TGTGCCAGCTTAGGCGGTTACGAGCAGTACTTC.

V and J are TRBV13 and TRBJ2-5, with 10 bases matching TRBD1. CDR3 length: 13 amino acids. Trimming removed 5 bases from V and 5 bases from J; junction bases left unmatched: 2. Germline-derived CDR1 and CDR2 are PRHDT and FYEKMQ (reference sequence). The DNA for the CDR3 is TGTGCCAGCAGCACGGACAGGGGGGAGACCCAGTACTTC. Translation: CASSTDRGETQYF. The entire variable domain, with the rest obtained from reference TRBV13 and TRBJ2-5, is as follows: AAGVIQSPRHLIKEKRETATLKCYPIPRHDTVYWYQQGPGQDPQFLISFYEKMQSDKGSIPDRFSAQQFSDYHSELNMSSLELGDSALYFCASSTDRGETQYFGPGTRLLVL.

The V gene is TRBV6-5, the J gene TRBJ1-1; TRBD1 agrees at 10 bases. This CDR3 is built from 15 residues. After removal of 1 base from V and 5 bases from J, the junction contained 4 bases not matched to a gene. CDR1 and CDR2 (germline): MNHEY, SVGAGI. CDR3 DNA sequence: TGTGCCAGCAGTTACTATAGGACAGGGGGAACTGAAGCTTTCTTT. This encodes CASSYYRTGGTEAFF.

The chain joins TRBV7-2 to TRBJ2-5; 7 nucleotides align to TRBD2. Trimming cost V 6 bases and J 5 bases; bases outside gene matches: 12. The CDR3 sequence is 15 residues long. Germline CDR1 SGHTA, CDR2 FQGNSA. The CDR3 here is CASSPQRGTRETQYF. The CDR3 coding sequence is TGTGCCAGCAGTCCACAGCGGGGTACCCGTGAGACCCAGTACTTC. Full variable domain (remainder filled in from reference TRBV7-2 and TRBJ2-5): GAGVSQSPSNKVTEKGKDVELRCDPISGHTALYWYRQSLGQGLEFLIYFQGNSAPDKSGLPSDRFSAERTGGSVSTLTIQRTQQEDSAVYLCASSPQRGTRETQYFGPGTRLLVL.

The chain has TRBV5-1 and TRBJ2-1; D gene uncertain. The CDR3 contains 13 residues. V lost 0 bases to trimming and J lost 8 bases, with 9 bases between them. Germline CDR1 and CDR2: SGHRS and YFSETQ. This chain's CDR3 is CASSLVGFDEQFF. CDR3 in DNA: TGCGCCAGCAGCTTGGTTGGTTTCGATGAGCAGTTCTTC.

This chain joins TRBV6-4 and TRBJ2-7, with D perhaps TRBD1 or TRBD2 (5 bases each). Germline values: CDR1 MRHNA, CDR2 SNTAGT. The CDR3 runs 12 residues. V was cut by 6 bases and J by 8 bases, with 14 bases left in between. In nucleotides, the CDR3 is TGTGCCAGCAGAACTCGGACGGGACAGCAGTACTTC. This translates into CASRTRTGQQYF.

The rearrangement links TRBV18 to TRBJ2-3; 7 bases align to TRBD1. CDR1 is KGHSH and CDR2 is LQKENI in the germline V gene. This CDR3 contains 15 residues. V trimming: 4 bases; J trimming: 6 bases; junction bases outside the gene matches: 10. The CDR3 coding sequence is TGTGCCAGCTCACGGTCCTCCGACAGGGCTGATACGCAGTATTTT. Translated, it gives CASSRSSDRADTQYF.

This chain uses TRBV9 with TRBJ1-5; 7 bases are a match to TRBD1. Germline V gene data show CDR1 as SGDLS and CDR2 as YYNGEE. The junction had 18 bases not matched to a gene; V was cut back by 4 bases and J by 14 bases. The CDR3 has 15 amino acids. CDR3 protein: CASSPSGARGASKHF. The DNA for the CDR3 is TGTGCCAGCAGCCCGAGCGGTGCCAGGGGGGCCTCTAAGCATTTT.

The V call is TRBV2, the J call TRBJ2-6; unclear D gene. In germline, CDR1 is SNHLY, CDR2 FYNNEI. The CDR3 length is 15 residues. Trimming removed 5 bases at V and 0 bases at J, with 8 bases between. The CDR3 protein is CASSWANSGANVLTF. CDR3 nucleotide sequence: TGTGCCAGCAGTTGGGCAAACTCTGGGGCCAACGTCCTGACTTTC.

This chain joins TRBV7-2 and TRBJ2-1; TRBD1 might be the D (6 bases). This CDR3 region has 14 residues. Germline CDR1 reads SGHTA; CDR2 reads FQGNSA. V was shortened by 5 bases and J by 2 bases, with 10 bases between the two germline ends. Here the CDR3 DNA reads TGTGCCAGCAGCCTCGGACAGCCCTACAATGAGCAGTTCTTC. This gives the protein CASSLGQPYNEQFF.

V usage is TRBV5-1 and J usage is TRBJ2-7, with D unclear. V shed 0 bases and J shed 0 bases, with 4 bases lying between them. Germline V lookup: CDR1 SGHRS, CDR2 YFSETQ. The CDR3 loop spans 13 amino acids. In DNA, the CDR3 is TGCGCCAGCAGCTTGGGAAACTCCTACGAGCAGTACTTC. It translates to CASSLGNSYEQYF.

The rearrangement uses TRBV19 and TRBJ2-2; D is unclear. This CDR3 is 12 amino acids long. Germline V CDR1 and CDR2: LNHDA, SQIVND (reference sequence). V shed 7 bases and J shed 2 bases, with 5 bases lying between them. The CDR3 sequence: CASNPNTGELFF. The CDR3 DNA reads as TGTGCCAGTAATCCAAACACCGGGGAGCTGTTTTTT.

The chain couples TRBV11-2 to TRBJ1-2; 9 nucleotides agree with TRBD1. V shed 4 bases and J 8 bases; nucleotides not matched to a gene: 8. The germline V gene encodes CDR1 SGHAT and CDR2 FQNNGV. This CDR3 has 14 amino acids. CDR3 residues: CASSSNRGRKGYTF. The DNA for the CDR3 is TGTGCCAGCAGCTCCAACAGGGGGCGAAAGGGCTACACCTTC.

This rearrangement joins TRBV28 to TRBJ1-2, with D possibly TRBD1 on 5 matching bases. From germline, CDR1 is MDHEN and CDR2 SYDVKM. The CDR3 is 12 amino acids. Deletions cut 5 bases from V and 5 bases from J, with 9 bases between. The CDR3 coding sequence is TGTGCCAGCAGTATTCCAGGGTATGGCTACACCTTC. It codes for CASSIPGYGYTF.

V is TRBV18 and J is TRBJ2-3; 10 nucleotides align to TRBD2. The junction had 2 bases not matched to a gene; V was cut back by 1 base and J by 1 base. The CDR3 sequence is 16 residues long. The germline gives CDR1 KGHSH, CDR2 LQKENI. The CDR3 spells CASSPLGTSGTDTQYF. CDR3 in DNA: TGTGCCAGCTCACCACTCGGGACTAGCGGCACAGATACGCAGTATTTT.

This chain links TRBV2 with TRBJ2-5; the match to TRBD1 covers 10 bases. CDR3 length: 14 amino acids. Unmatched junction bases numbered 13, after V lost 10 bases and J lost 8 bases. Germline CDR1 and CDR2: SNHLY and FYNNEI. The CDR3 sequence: CAIAVGTGVDTQYF. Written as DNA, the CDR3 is TGTGCCATCGCAGTCGGGACAGGGGTTGACACCCAGTACTTC.

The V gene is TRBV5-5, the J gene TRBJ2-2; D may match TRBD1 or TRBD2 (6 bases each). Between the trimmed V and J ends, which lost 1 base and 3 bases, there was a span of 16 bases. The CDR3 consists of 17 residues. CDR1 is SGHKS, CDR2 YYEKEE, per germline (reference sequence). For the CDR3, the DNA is TGTGCCAGCAGCTTGTCGACGGGGGCGAGTTACACCGGGGAGCTGTTTTTT. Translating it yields CASSLSTGASYTGELFF.

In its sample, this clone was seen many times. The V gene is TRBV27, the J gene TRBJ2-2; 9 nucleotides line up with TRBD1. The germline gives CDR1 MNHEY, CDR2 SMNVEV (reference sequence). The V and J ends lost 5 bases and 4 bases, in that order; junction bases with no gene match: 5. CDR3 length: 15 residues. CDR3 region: CASSIRTGATGELFF. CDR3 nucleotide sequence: TGTGCCAGCAGTATCCGGACAGGGGCCACCGGGGAGCTGTTTTTT.

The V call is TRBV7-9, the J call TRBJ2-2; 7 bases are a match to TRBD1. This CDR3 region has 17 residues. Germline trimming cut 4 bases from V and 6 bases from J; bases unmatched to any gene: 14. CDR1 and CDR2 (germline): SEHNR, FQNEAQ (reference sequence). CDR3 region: CASSSGVTGVYSGELFF. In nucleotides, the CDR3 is TGTGCCAGCAGCTCAGGGGTTACAGGGGTGTATTCCGGGGAGCTGTTTTTT.

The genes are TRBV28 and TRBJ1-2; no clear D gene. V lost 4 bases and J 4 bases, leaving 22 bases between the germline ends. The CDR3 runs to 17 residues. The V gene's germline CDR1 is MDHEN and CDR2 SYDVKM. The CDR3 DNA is TGTGCCAGCAGTTCGTCAGAGGCAGGCTGGAAAGTCTATGGCTACACCTTC. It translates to CASSSSEAGWKVYGYTF.

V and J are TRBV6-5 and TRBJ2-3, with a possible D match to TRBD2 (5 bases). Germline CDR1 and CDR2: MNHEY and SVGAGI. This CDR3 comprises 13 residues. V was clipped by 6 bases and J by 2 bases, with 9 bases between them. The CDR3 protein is CASRGLNTDTQYF. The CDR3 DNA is TGTGCCAGCAGAGGACTTAACACAGATACGCAGTATTTT.

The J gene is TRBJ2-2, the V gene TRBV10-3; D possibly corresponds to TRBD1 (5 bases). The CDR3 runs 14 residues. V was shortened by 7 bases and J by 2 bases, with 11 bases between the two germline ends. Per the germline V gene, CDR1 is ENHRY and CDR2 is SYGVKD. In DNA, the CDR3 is TGTGCCATCACCCTGACAGCAAACACCGGGGAGCTGTTTTTT. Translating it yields CAITLTANTGELFF.

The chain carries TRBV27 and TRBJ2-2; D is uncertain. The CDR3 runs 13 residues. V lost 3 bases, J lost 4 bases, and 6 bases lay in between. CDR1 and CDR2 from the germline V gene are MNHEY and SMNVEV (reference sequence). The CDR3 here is CASSFFSTGELFF. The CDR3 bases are TGTGCCAGCAGTTTTTTTTCCACCGGGGAGCTGTTTTTT.

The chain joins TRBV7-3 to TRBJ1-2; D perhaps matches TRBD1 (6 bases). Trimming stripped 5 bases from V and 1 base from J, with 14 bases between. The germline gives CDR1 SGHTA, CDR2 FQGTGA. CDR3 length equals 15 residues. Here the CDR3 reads CASSPGGGINYGYTF. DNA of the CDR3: TGTGCCAGCAGCCCCGGGGGCGGGATTAACTATGGCTACACCTTC.

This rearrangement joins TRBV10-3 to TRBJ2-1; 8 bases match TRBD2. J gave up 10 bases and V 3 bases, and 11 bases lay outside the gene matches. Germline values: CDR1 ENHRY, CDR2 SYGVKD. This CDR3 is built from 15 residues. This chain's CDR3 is CAISDLMASGSEQFF. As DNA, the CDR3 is TGTGCCATCAGTGACCTAATGGCTAGCGGGTCGGAGCAGTTCTTC.

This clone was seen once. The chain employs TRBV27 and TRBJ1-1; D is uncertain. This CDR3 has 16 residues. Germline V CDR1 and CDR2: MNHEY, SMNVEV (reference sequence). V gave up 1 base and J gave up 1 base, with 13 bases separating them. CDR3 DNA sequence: TGTGCCAGCAGTTTATTATGGAGCGGGTCGAACACTGAAGCTTTCTTT. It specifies CASSLLWSGSNTEAFF.

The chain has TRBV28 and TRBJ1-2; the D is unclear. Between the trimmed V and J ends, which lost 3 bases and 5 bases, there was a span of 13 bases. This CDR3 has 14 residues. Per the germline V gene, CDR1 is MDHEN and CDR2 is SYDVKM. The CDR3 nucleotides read TGTGCCAGCAGTTTGTACCGGGGAAAATATGGCTACACCTTC. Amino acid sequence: CASSLYRGKYGYTF.

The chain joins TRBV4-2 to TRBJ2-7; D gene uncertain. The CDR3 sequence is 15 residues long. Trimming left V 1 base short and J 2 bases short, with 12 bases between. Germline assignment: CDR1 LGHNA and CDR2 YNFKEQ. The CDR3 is CASSQVGQNTYEQYF. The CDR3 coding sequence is TGTGCCAGCAGCCAAGTTGGGCAGAATACCTACGAGCAGTACTTC.

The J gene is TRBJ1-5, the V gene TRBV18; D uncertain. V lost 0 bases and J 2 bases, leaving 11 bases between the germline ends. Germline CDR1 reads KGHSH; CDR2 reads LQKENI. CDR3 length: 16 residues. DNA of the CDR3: TGTGCCAGCTCACCACCCATGTATTCTGGCAATCAGCCCCAGCATTTT. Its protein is CASSPPMYSGNQPQHF.

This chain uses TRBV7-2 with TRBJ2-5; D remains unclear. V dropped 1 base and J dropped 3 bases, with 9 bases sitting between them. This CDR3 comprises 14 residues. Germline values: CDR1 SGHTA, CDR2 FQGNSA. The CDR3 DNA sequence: TGTGCCAGCAGCTTAGTAGTTGGGAAAGAGACCCAGTACTTC. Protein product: CASSLVVGKETQYF.

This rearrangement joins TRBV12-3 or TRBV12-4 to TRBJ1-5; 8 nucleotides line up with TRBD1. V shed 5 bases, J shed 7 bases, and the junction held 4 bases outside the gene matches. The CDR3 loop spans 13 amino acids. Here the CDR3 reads CASSIDRGQPQHF. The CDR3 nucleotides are TGTGCCAGCAGTATCGACAGGGGACAGCCCCAGCATTTT.

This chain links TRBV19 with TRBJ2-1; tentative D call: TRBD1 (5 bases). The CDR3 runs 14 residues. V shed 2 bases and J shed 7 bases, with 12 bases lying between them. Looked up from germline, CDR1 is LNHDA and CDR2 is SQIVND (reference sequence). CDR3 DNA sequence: TGTGCCAGTAGTATATTCCAGGGCCGGAATGAGCAGTTCTTC. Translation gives CASSIFQGRNEQFF.